Listed below are T cell receptor beta chains from one sample, sequenced in a study of vaccination effects on CD4 cells after COVID-19. Clones were read by immunoSEQ multiplex PCR, and TCRdb kept only the in-frame ones, dropping some. The sample carries fewer than 30,000 clones, more than 60% recorded once. Their antigen targets remain unknown. Sequences were derived from CD4+ T cells from PBMCs cultured with SARS-CoV-2 spike peptides, sampled after COVID-19 vaccination. These receptors all come from a human donor who received a COVID-19 vaccine. The CDR3 runs from the conserved cysteine through the conserved F or W. The order of the fields is clone size, D gene, V gene, J gene, CDR3 DNA, CDR3 protein. The D gene is left open where the match is weak. Size is stated for part of the rows, as once, few or many counts, or as a class when the clone is expanded.

abundance: NA
d_gene: NA
v_gene: TRBV19
j_gene: TRBJ1-4
CDR3nt: TGTGCCAGTAGTATAAGCGGACATACTTATGAAAAACTGTTTTTT
CDR3aa: CASSISGHTYEKLFF

abundance: NA
d_gene: TRBD1
v_gene: TRBV19
j_gene: TRBJ1-2
CDR3nt: TGTGCCAGTAGTCCTCAGACAGGGCCATCCTATGGCTACACCTTC
CDR3aa: CASSPQTGPSYGYTF

abundance: NA
d_gene: NA
v_gene: TRBV5-1
j_gene: TRBJ1-5
CDR3nt: TGCGCCAGCAGCTCGGAGGGGTATAGCAATCAGCCCCAGCATTTT
CDR3aa: CASSSEGYSNQPQHF

abundance: NA
d_gene: TRBD2
v_gene: TRBV5-1
j_gene: TRBJ2-7
CDR3nt: TGCGCCAGCAGCACGATAGCGGGATACTCCTACGAGCAGTACTTC
CDR3aa: CASSTIAGYSYEQYF

abundance: NA
d_gene: NA
v_gene: TRBV5-1
j_gene: TRBJ1-5
CDR3nt: TGCGCCAGCTCCATAGGGGGGCCCTCGGGGAGCAATCAGCCCCAGCATTTT
CDR3aa: CASSIGGPSGSNQPQHF

abundance: NA
d_gene: NA
v_gene: TRBV11-2
j_gene: TRBJ2-7
CDR3nt: TGTGCCAGCAGCCACCGCGTATGGGGAAGCTCCTACGAGCAGTACTTC
CDR3aa: CASSHRVWGSSYEQYF

abundance: NA
d_gene: TRBD1
v_gene: TRBV27
j_gene: TRBJ2-2
CDR3nt: TGTGCCAGCATACTTAGGGGGGACAGGAGCACATCAGGGAGGAACACCGGGGAGCTGTTTTTT
CDR3aa: CASILRGDRSTSGRNTGELFF

abundance: NA
d_gene: NA
v_gene: TRBV15
j_gene: TRBJ2-3
CDR3nt: TGTGCCACCAGCAGACGTGTAGCAATGAGCACAGATACGCAGTATTTT
CDR3aa: CATSRRVAMSTDTQYF

abundance: few
d_gene: NA
v_gene: TRBV24-1
j_gene: TRBJ2-3
CDR3nt: TGTGCCACCAGTGCCCACAGGCCAGATACGCAGTATTTT
CDR3aa: CATSAHRPDTQYF

abundance: NA
d_gene: NA
v_gene: TRBV12-3/TRBV12-4
j_gene: TRBJ2-5
CDR3nt: TGTGCCAGCAGTTACACATCGCAAGAGACCCAGTACTTC
CDR3aa: CASSYTSQETQYF

abundance: once
d_gene: NA
v_gene: TRBV5-1
j_gene: TRBJ1-2
CDR3nt: TGCGCCAGCAGCTTGGGAAGAGGCGGCAACTATGGCTACACCTTC
CDR3aa: CASSLGRGGNYGYTF

abundance: NA
d_gene: TRBD1
v_gene: TRBV3-1/TRBV3-2
j_gene: TRBJ1-4
CDR3nt: TGTGCCAGCAGTGGGGGACAGGTCGGAGGCAATGAAAAACTGTTTTTT
CDR3aa: CASSGGQVGGNEKLFF

abundance: NA
d_gene: NA
v_gene: TRBV19
j_gene: TRBJ2-7
CDR3nt: TGTGCCAGTAGTAAACAGGTTTCCTACGAGCAGTACTTC
CDR3aa: CASSKQVSYEQYF

abundance: once
d_gene: NA
v_gene: TRBV7-8
j_gene: TRBJ2-5
CDR3nt: TGTGCCAGCAGCTTTGCACGGGCAGAGACCCAGTACTTC
CDR3aa: CASSFARAETQYF

abundance: NA
d_gene: NA
v_gene: TRBV5-4
j_gene: TRBJ2-3
CDR3nt: TGTGCCAGCAGCCCAATGGTCAAGCCAGATACGCAGTATTTT
CDR3aa: CASSPMVKPDTQYF

abundance: NA
d_gene: NA
v_gene: TRBV10-3
j_gene: TRBJ2-1
CDR3nt: TGTGCCATCAGTGAGTCTGGGCAGGCCGGGCACCCGGTCTTC
CDR3aa: CAISESGQAGHPVF

abundance: NA
d_gene: TRBD1
v_gene: TRBV6-6
j_gene: TRBJ1-1
CDR3nt: TGTGCCAGCAGTCCTCACTCGCCTACGGACAGGGCGAACACTGAAGCTTTCTTT
CDR3aa: CASSPHSPTDRANTEAFF

abundance: NA
d_gene: NA
v_gene: TRBV3-1/TRBV3-2
j_gene: TRBJ2-3
CDR3nt: TGTGCCAGCAGCCAATACAGGGTTAGGGCCACAGATACGCAGTATTTT
CDR3aa: CASSQYRVRATDTQYF

abundance: once
d_gene: TRBD1
v_gene: TRBV10-2
j_gene: TRBJ2-3
CDR3nt: TGCGCCAGCAGCTTGGGACAGGGGAGGCCAGATACGCAGTATTTT
CDR3aa: CASSLGQGRPDTQYF

abundance: NA
d_gene: TRBD2
v_gene: TRBV18
j_gene: TRBJ2-7
CDR3nt: TGTGCCAGCTCACTTCGGACTAGCGGAGGCCTAGGCGAGCAGTACTTC
CDR3aa: CASSLRTSGGLGEQYF

abundance: NA
d_gene: TRBD1
v_gene: TRBV27
j_gene: TRBJ2-1
CDR3nt: TGTGCCAGCAGCTCAGGGGGTCCCTACAATGAGCAGTTCTTC
CDR3aa: CASSSGGPYNEQFF

abundance: NA
d_gene: NA
v_gene: TRBV6-5
j_gene: TRBJ1-1
CDR3nt: TGTGCCAGCAGTTATAGGGGGGGCGTGGGCACTGAAGCTTTCTTT
CDR3aa: CASSYRGGVGTEAFF

abundance: NA
d_gene: NA
v_gene: TRBV19
j_gene: TRBJ2-2
CDR3nt: TGTGCCAGTAGTACCCGGACTCTGAACACCGGGGAGCTGTTTTTT
CDR3aa: CASSTRTLNTGELFF

abundance: NA
d_gene: TRBD2
v_gene: TRBV10-1
j_gene: TRBJ2-1
CDR3nt: TGCGCCAGCAGTGAGTCGTTGTTAGCGGGAGCCAGCGAGCAGTTCTTC
CDR3aa: CASSESLLAGASEQFF

abundance: once
d_gene: NA
v_gene: TRBV7-9
j_gene: TRBJ1-2
CDR3nt: TGTGCCAGCAGCTTAGGGCTTGACAGACCGAGAAGTTATGGCTACACCTTC
CDR3aa: CASSLGLDRPRSYGYTF

abundance: few
d_gene: TRBD2
v_gene: TRBV29-1
j_gene: TRBJ2-7
CDR3nt: TGCAGCGTTGAAACGGGGGGTGACGAGCAGTACTTC
CDR3aa: CSVETGGDEQYF

abundance: few
d_gene: NA
v_gene: TRBV5-1
j_gene: TRBJ1-2
CDR3nt: TGCGCCAGCAGCTTGGGCGGAGTCGCGGACACCTTC
CDR3aa: CASSLGGVADTF

abundance: few
d_gene: TRBD2
v_gene: TRBV4-2
j_gene: TRBJ2-3
CDR3nt: TGTGCCAGCAGCCAAGAAGCTGGCGGGGGGGCAGATACGCAGTATTTT
CDR3aa: CASSQEAGGGADTQYF

abundance: large
d_gene: NA
v_gene: TRBV18
j_gene: TRBJ1-5
CDR3nt: TGTGCCAGCTCACCCGTGGGCAATCAGCCCCAGCATTTT
CDR3aa: CASSPVGNQPQHF

abundance: few
d_gene: NA
v_gene: TRBV29-1
j_gene: TRBJ1-2
CDR3nt: TGCAGCGTTGAATTCGGGCCGGACGGCTACACCTTC
CDR3aa: CSVEFGPDGYTF

abundance: NA
d_gene: TRBD2
v_gene: TRBV9
j_gene: TRBJ2-1
CDR3nt: TGTGCCAGCAGCGTACGGACTAGCGGGGGGGACTACAGGAGCTCCTACAATGAGCAGTTCTTC
CDR3aa: CASSVRTSGGDYRSSYNEQFF

abundance: medium-sized
d_gene: NA
v_gene: TRBV5-5
j_gene: TRBJ1-2
CDR3nt: TGTGCCAGCAATAACGGTCTTGGCTACACCTTC
CDR3aa: CASNNGLGYTF

abundance: NA
d_gene: NA
v_gene: TRBV7-9
j_gene: TRBJ2-4
CDR3nt: TGTGCCAGCAGCCGATCTAGGGGGTTAGAAAACATTCAGTACTTC
CDR3aa: CASSRSRGLENIQYF

abundance: NA
d_gene: TRBD1
v_gene: TRBV3-1/TRBV3-2
j_gene: TRBJ1-3
CDR3nt: TGTGCCAGCAGCCTATCATCGACAGGGTTGTCTGGAAACACCATATATTTT
CDR3aa: CASSLSSTGLSGNTIYF

abundance: NA
d_gene: NA
v_gene: TRBV18
j_gene: TRBJ1-2
CDR3nt: TGTGCCAGCTCACCGGACGTTAGGTATGGCTACACCTTC
CDR3aa: CASSPDVRYGYTF

abundance: NA
d_gene: TRBD2
v_gene: TRBV10-3
j_gene: TRBJ2-1
CDR3nt: TGTGCCATCAGTGATCAGCTAGCGGGGGGGGGTGGTGAGCAGTTCTTC
CDR3aa: CAISDQLAGGGGEQFF

abundance: NA
d_gene: NA
v_gene: TRBV29-1
j_gene: TRBJ1-1
CDR3nt: TGCAGCGTTGATGGTCAGCTGAGGGCTTTCTTT
CDR3aa: CSVDGQLRAFF